The sequence of this T cell receptor (beta chain) was determined in a study of PD-L1 blockade in urothelial cancer. The method was immunoSEQ multiplex PCR; TCRdb's version includes in-frame clones alone and lacks a portion of them. Counted here are more than 90,000 clones, around 90% occurring once; the ten biggest clones make up about 4%. CDR3 length: 13 amino acids. The germline V gene has CDR1 MNHNS and CDR2 SASEGT. The V gene end was trimmed by 6 bases and the J gene end by 4 bases; junction bases not matched to a gene: 3. The time point here: peripheral blood 6 weeks after treatment start. The starting material was PBMCs, obtained around atezolizumab (anti-PD-L1) treatment. This receptor was taken from a man aged 55 to 69 with urothelial cancer. The chain has TRBV6-1 and TRBJ1-5; TRBD1 aligns across 7 bases. The CDR3 region is CASRGTVNQPQHF. Here the CDR3 DNA reads TGTGCCAGCAGGGGGACAGTAAATCAGCCCCAGCATTTT.